This T cell receptor (beta chain) originates from a study of blood T cells in healthy people across ages (dated by TCRdb to between 2015 and 2017). Some background on the complete study: In model experiments, roughly one uniquely barcoded TCR beta cDNA molecule per two T cells was captured by template switching. To track age-related changes in TCR beta repertoire diversity, the study relied on deep sequencing normalized with unique cDNA molecular identifiers. The donors were divided into four age groups: young (average around 17 years), middle-aged (over 35), aged (under 70) and long-lived (roughly 82). To avoid experimental bias, donors of different ages were distributed randomly across sequencing lanes. Using the same blood draw, the study looked at two additional independent replicas of 1 million unique cDNA reads for two donors, one aged 18 to 29 and the other aged 80 or older. Points the paper makes about the study in general: The long-lived group showed more naive CD4+ T cells, fewer expanded clones and increased TCR diversity than the aged group, suggesting age selection. The percentage of naive T cells measured by flow cytometry correlated strongly with observed TCR beta diversity. Because donor CMV infection status was unknown, age-related changes in expanded clonotypes were potentially confounded. Observed TCR beta diversity per million T cells fell roughly linearly with age, and a significant reduction was already apparent by age roughly 41. Estimates of total diversity based on one million sequenced T cells were regarded as lower bounds and as underestimates. Bulk unsorted PBMC profiling prevented conclusive comparison of naive and antigen-experienced compartments.

The library was produced with 5' RACE. Sequenced using an Illumina HiSeq 2500. A second PCR of roughly 6 to 11 cycles was performed with a sample-barcoded 5' primer and a J-beta primer mix. A template-switch 5' adaptor carrying 12 random nucleotides introduced a unique molecular identifier onto each TCR beta cDNA molecule. Each sample yielded at least 2.5 million CDR3-containing paired-end reads. The Mint cDNA synthesis kit, primed by a TRBC-specific oligonucleotide, was used to synthesize first-strand cDNA from all RNA. After uracil-DNA glycosylase treatment, a first 18-cycle PCR used universal primers M1SS and BC2_uni_R on all cDNA. As for the original processing: For normalization, 1 million high-quality reads, each with a distinct molecular identifier, were randomly selected from each sample. Instead of being binned into consensus sequences, reads with shared molecular identifiers were discarded. MiTCR, run with a Q25 quality threshold and the strictest error-elimination algorithm, handled CDR3 identification, clonotype clustering and error correction. A nonparametric unseen species model with Euler transformation was used to estimate lower-bound total TCR beta diversity. The public reads were run again by TCRdb, first through fastp at Q25 and then through MiXCR, and only productive beta chains were kept. CDR3 protein duplicates are merged, each entry listing the most common genes and DNA. The V and J calls and clone size come from TCRdb's table, not from the authors' own analysis. Present in this sample are roughly 1.5 million distinct CDR3 sequences, 35% to 45% of which were seen just once. Jointly, the top ten make up about 3.8% of the sample.

The donors were roughly 40 Caucasian individuals from Russia, aged roughly 6 to 90 years, who were systemically healthy. Each donor gave 9.5 to 10 milliliters of peripheral blood, drawn into EDTA-treated Vacutainer tubes. Ficoll-Paque density-gradient centrifugation was used to isolate PBMCs, with at least 6 million obtained per sample. Trizol reagent was used to extract total RNA from PBMCs, with at least 6 micrograms per sample. Naive CD45RAhigh/CD27high T cell percentages were measured by flow cytometry on a PBMC aliquot from every donor. Regarding this clonotype: No antigen is known for it. No per-base quality is available; no much larger clone lies one base away.

From cysteine to phenylalanine, the CDR3 is 14 amino acids long. Just CDR3 DNA is preserved here, 42 bases in frame from base 1. Germline trimming amounts to 6 bases on V and 3 bases on J, with 11 as the count of junction bases outside the gene matches. The germline V gene (reference sequence) yields DFQATT for CDR1 and SNEGSKA for CDR2. The receptor chain draws on TRBV20-1 and TRBJ2-7; TRBD1 aligns with 7 central bases. The sequencing input was blood. The source of this sequence is a woman between 18 and 30 years old in good health. Here is the DNA: TGCAGTGCACCGACAGGGTGGCTTTACTACGAGCAGTACTTC. The encoded protein is CSAPTGWLYYEQYF.